This T cell receptor (beta chain) was sequenced in a study of technical replicates of blood from a few donors. Profiled with immunoSEQ multiplex PCR; TCRdb holds only in-frame clones, not every one. In the table there are some 78,000 clones, around 94% of which are singletons. Germline CDR1 reads LNHDA; CDR2 reads SQIVND (reference sequence). The ends were cut back, 1 base at V and 11 bases at J, with 26 bases in the middle. There are 17 residues in the CDR3. Input material: T cells isolated from PBMCs. The sequence was collected from a human donor in good health. J is TRBJ1-1 and V is TRBV19; TRBD1 is a possible D gene (6 bases). Here the CDR3 reads CASSIVFGPRGQPVAFF. In DNA, the CDR3 is TGTGCCAGTAGTATAGTCTTCGGTCCCCGGGGACAACCGGTCGCTTTCTTT.